These T cell receptor beta chains were read from a single sample in a study of T cell responses to AZD1222 COVID-19 vaccine. The repertoire was sequenced with immunoSEQ multiplex PCR; TCRdb's copy has only in-frame clones and lacks some. The data contain approximately 96,000 clones, around nine tenths of them singletons. Material: peripheral blood, obtained 28 days after the second AZD1222 dose. The receptors here all came from an adult who received the AZD1222 COVID-19 vaccine. The CDR3 runs from the conserved cysteine through the conserved F or W. D genes are given only for firm matches. The size entry is marked missing in some rows and otherwise reads once, few, many or a size class.

v_gene	d_gene	j_gene	abundance	CDR3aa	CDR3nt
TRBV19	TRBD1	TRBJ1-5	once	CASRGQTRIYNQPQHF	TGTGCCAGTAGGGGACAGACCCGAATATACAATCAGCCCCAGCATTTT
TRBV2	.	TRBJ1-5	.	CASSQGVVDQPQHF	TGTGCCAGCAGTCAGGGTGTTGTCGATCAGCCCCAGCATTTT
TRBV10-3	.	TRBJ1-2	.	CAISSGQNNYGYTF	TGTGCCATCAGTTCCGGACAGAATAACTATGGCTACACCTTC
TRBV7-9	.	TRBJ2-1	once	CASSPGLFHEQFF	TGTGCCAGCAGCCCAGGACTGTTCCATGAGCAGTTCTTC
TRBV30	.	TRBJ1-5	few	CAWSVLRGPQHF	TGTGCCTGGAGTGTACTCAGGGGGCCCCAGCATTTT
TRBV27	.	TRBJ2-6	.	CASSPAGANVLTF	TGTGCCAGCAGTCCGGCAGGGGCCAACGTCCTGACTTTC
TRBV20-1	.	TRBJ2-1	.	CSALPGSEQFF	TGCAGTGCTTTGCCTGGGAGTGAGCAGTTCTTC
TRBV28	.	TRBJ2-1	.	CASTPGSTRADEQFF	TGTGCCAGCACCCCGGGAAGCACCCGCGCCGATGAGCAGTTCTTC
TRBV3-1/TRBV3-2	TRBD1	TRBJ1-6	.	CASSYGQGEGSPLHF	TGTGCCAGCAGCTATGGACAGGGGGAAGGTTCACCCCTCCACTTT
TRBV9	.	TRBJ1-4	.	CASATGANEKLFF	TGTGCCAGCGCGACAGGCGCTAATGAAAAACTGTTTTTT
TRBV19	.	TRBJ2-7	.	CASTDYRNEQYF	TGTGCCAGTACCGACTACAGAAACGAGCAGTACTTC
TRBV30	TRBD1	TRBJ1-5	once	CAWDRDSNQPQHF	TGTGCCTGGGACAGGGATAGCAATCAGCCCCAGCATTTT
TRBV28	.	TRBJ1-1	.	CASSNLMGTTEAFF	TGTGCCAGCAGTAACCTCATGGGGACCACTGAAGCTTTCTTT
TRBV5-1	.	TRBJ2-5	.	CASSSGPQGTQYF	TGCGCCAGCAGCTCGGGACCCCAGGGGACCCAGTACTTC
TRBV19	.	TRBJ1-2	.	CASSEGIKGGSVDGYTF	TGTGCCAGTAGTGAGGGGATAAAAGGAGGTAGTGTTGACGGCTACACCTTC
TRBV7-6	TRBD2	TRBJ2-2	.	CASSHRAGGNTGELFF	TGTGCCAGCAGCCATCGAGCGGGGGGGAACACCGGGGAGCTGTTTTTT
TRBV28	.	TRBJ2-7	.	CASSFVQGYEQYF	TGTGCCAGCAGTTTTGTACAGGGCTACGAGCAGTACTTC
TRBV19	.	TRBJ1-5	.	CASGTGNQPQHF	TGTGCCAGTGGAACGGGTAATCAGCCCCAGCATTTT
TRBV6-5	.	TRBJ2-2	.	CATAPGPRTGELFF	TGTGCCACCGCTCCGGGTCCCCGAACCGGGGAGCTGTTTTTT
TRBV5-1	.	TRBJ1-1	.	CASSLDGRNTEAFF	TGCGCCAGCAGCTTGGACGGAAGGAACACTGAAGCTTTCTTT
TRBV4-2	TRBD1	TRBJ1-1	.	CASKAGGRTEAFF	TGTGCCAGCAAGGCAGGGGGGCGAACTGAAGCTTTCTTT
TRBV6-5	.	TRBJ1-5	.	CASSYSVGSNQPQHF	TGTGCCAGCAGTTACTCGGTTGGGAGCAATCAGCCCCAGCATTTT
TRBV29-1	.	TRBJ1-1	.	CSVEGLLNTEAFF	TGCAGCGTTGAGGGACTTTTGAACACTGAAGCTTTCTTT
TRBV11-3	.	TRBJ2-3	.	CASSPGAATDTQYF	TGTGCCAGCAGCCCGGGAGCGGCCACAGATACGCAGTATTTT
TRBV25-1	.	TRBJ1-5	.	CASSEQGRYQPQHF	TGTGCCAGCAGTGAACAGGGCAGGTATCAGCCCCAGCATTTT
TRBV14	.	TRBJ2-3	.	CASSPIGRLTDTQYF	TGTGCCAGCAGCCCAATCGGGCGACTCACAGATACGCAGTATTTT
TRBV29-1	.	TRBJ2-3	.	CSVEGTDSSQDTQYF	TGCAGCGTTGAAGGTACGGACTCGTCGCAAGATACGCAGTATTTT
TRBV24-1	.	TRBJ2-5	.	CATSDYRGGWETQYF	TGTGCCACCAGTGACTACAGGGGAGGGTGGGAGACCCAGTACTTC
TRBV5-1	.	TRBJ2-2	.	CASSLGTGRAGELFF	TGCGCCAGCAGCTTGGGCACAGGGCGCGCCGGGGAGCTGTTTTTT